The rows below give T cell receptor beta chains drawn from one sample of a study of T cell repertoires in cytomegalovirus infection. Their antigen targets remain unknown. TCRdb itself ran the reads through MiXCR, one entry per CDR3 protein. Of a few hundred thousand distinct CDR3 sequences listed, 40% are singletons. This sample comprised cultured PBMCs, obtained from culture after CMV antigen stimulation. These receptors were taken from a human donor in good health (CMV status not recorded). Some clones in this sample may be carry-over from other donors' samples. CDR3s include the opening cysteine and the closing phenylalanine or tryptophan. The order of the fields is D gene, J gene, clone size, V gene, CDR3 DNA, CDR3 protein. The D gene is left open where the match is weak. Clone size appears in some rows only: once, few, many, or a class for an expanded clone.

d_gene: TRBD1
j_gene: TRBJ1-5
abundance: few
v_gene: TRBV5-4
CDR3nt: TGTGCCAGCAGTTCGAGGACAGGGTTCCTCCTTAGCAATCAGCCCCAGCATTTT
CDR3aa: CASSSRTGFLLSNQPQHF

d_gene: .
j_gene: TRBJ2-1
abundance: .
v_gene: TRBV20-1
CDR3nt: TGCAGTGCTAGAGAAGCGGGCCTTTCCTACAATGAGCAGTTCTTC
CDR3aa: CSAREAGLSYNEQFF

d_gene: TRBD1
j_gene: TRBJ1-2
abundance: few
v_gene: TRBV5-1
CDR3nt: TGCGCCAGCAGGGATACCGGACAGGGTGACTATGGCTACACCTTC
CDR3aa: CASRDTGQGDYGYTF

d_gene: .
j_gene: TRBJ2-2
abundance: .
v_gene: TRBV7-6
CDR3nt: TGTGCCAGCAGCTTACTGCATGGGGGACCAAACACCGGGGAGCTGTTTTTT
CDR3aa: CASSLLHGGPNTGELFF

d_gene: .
j_gene: TRBJ2-1
abundance: .
v_gene: TRBV5-1
CDR3nt: TGCGCCAGCCGCAGCGCGGTCGGGTCGGGATCATGGAATGAGCAGTTCTTC
CDR3aa: CASRSAVGSGSWNEQFF

d_gene: TRBD1
j_gene: TRBJ1-2
abundance: .
v_gene: TRBV6-2/TRBV6-3
CDR3nt: TGTGCCAGCAGGGACAGGGGCGGCTACACCTTC
CDR3aa: CASRDRGGYTF

d_gene: TRBD2
j_gene: TRBJ2-2
abundance: .
v_gene: TRBV7-9
CDR3nt: TGTGCCAGCAGCGCCCCTAGCGGGAGTAACACCGGGGAGCTGTTTTTC
CDR3aa: CASSAPSGSNTGELFF

d_gene: TRBD2
j_gene: TRBJ2-1
abundance: .
v_gene: TRBV19
CDR3nt: TGTGCCAGTAGTATCGGGACTAGCGGGATAAATGAGCAGTTCTTC
CDR3aa: CASSIGTSGINEQFF

d_gene: .
j_gene: TRBJ2-1
abundance: .
v_gene: TRBV7-2
CDR3nt: TGTGCCAGCAGCCTTAGGGGGGACTCCCGGGGCTCTAAGTTCTTC
CDR3aa: CASSLRGDSRGSKFF

d_gene: .
j_gene: TRBJ2-1
abundance: few
v_gene: TRBV19
CDR3nt: TGTGCCAGTAGTATAGATCAGGGCACGCACAATGAGCAGTTCTTC
CDR3aa: CASSIDQGTHNEQFF

d_gene: .
j_gene: TRBJ2-2
abundance: .
v_gene: TRBV5-1
CDR3nt: TGCGCCAGCAGCTTACTCGACAGCGAGAATGCCGGGGAGCTGTTTTTT
CDR3aa: CASSLLDSENAGELFF

d_gene: TRBD1
j_gene: TRBJ2-1
abundance: .
v_gene: TRBV7-6
CDR3nt: TGTGCCAGCAGCTTAGTGTGGGACAGGGTAAATGAGCAGTTCTTC
CDR3aa: CASSLVWDRVNEQFF

d_gene: .
j_gene: TRBJ1-4
abundance: .
v_gene: TRBV6-1
CDR3nt: TGTGCCAGCAGTGGATCTGAAAGGTGGCGTAATGAAAAACTGTTTTTT
CDR3aa: CASSGSERWRNEKLFF

d_gene: TRBD1
j_gene: TRBJ2-7
abundance: .
v_gene: TRBV6-6
CDR3nt: TGTGCCAGCAGTTACACAGGGACAGGGAGAGGCTACGAGCAGTACTTC
CDR3aa: CASSYTGTGRGYEQYF

d_gene: TRBD1
j_gene: TRBJ2-2
abundance: .
v_gene: TRBV12-3/TRBV12-4
CDR3nt: TGTGCCAGCAGTCTGCCGGGACAGGGCCCCGGGGAGCTGTTTTTT
CDR3aa: CASSLPGQGPGELFF

d_gene: .
j_gene: TRBJ2-3
abundance: .
v_gene: TRBV20-1
CDR3nt: TGCAGTGCTACAGGGCTGGGCGTTGGCCCAGATACGCAGTATTTT
CDR3aa: CSATGLGVGPDTQYF

d_gene: TRBD1
j_gene: TRBJ1-1
abundance: .
v_gene: TRBV10-3
CDR3nt: TGTGCCATCAGAAGGACAGGGGGCACTGAAGCTTTCTTT
CDR3aa: CAIRRTGGTEAFF

d_gene: TRBD1
j_gene: TRBJ1-1
abundance: .
v_gene: TRBV7-2
CDR3nt: TGTGCCAGTAGGCTGACAGGGAGCACTGAAGCTTTCTTT
CDR3aa: CASRLTGSTEAFF

d_gene: .
j_gene: TRBJ2-5
abundance: few
v_gene: TRBV7-6
CDR3nt: TGTGCCAGCAGCCCACAGGGATCGGAGATCCAGTACTTC
CDR3aa: CASSPQGSEIQYF

d_gene: .
j_gene: TRBJ2-7
abundance: few
v_gene: TRBV10-3
CDR3nt: TGTGCCATCAGCCAGGGACGGAACTCCTACGAGCAGTACTTC
CDR3aa: CAISQGRNSYEQYF

d_gene: .
j_gene: TRBJ2-2
abundance: few
v_gene: TRBV7-8
CDR3nt: TGTGCCAGCAGCTCCCGGGGGAGCATACCCGGGGAGCTGTTTTTT
CDR3aa: CASSSRGSIPGELFF

d_gene: .
j_gene: TRBJ2-7
abundance: .
v_gene: TRBV6-6
CDR3nt: TGTGCCAGCAGCCAACTTGGCTCCTACGAGCAGTACTTC
CDR3aa: CASSQLGSYEQYF

d_gene: .
j_gene: TRBJ2-1
abundance: .
v_gene: TRBV6-2/TRBV6-3
CDR3nt: TGTGCCAGCAGCCCCCCCGGGGGAACCAGGGATGAGCAGTTCTTC
CDR3aa: CASSPPGGTRDEQFF

d_gene: TRBD2
j_gene: TRBJ2-3
abundance: few
v_gene: TRBV7-2
CDR3nt: TGTGCCAGCAGCCCATCTCGACTAGCGGGCACAGATACGCAGTATTTT
CDR3aa: CASSPSRLAGTDTQYF

d_gene: .
j_gene: TRBJ2-3
abundance: .
v_gene: TRBV20-1
CDR3nt: TGCAGTGCCCCAGGGACTGTTCTCGCCGGCACCACAGATACGCAGTATTTT
CDR3aa: CSAPGTVLAGTTDTQYF

d_gene: .
j_gene: TRBJ1-2
abundance: once
v_gene: TRBV12-3/TRBV12-4
CDR3nt: TGTGCCAGCAGTTCCGCGGGACCGGCTAACTATGGCTACACCTTC
CDR3aa: CASSSAGPANYGYTF

d_gene: .
j_gene: TRBJ1-6
abundance: few
v_gene: TRBV6-1
CDR3nt: TGTGCCAGCAGCCTCGGACTTCCCCTACCCCTCCACTTT
CDR3aa: CASSLGLPLPLHF